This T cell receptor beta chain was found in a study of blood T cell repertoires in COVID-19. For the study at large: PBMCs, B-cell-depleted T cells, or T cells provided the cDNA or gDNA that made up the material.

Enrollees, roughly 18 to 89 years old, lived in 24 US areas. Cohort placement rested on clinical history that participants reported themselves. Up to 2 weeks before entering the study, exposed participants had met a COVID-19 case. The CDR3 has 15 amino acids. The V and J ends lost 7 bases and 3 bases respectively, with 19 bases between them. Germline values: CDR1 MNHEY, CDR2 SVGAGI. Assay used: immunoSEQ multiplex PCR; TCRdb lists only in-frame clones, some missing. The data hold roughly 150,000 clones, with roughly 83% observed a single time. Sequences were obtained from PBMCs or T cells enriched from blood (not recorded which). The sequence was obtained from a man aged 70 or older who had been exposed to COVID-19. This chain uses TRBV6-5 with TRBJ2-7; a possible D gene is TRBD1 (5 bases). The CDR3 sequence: CASTLGAGRNYEQYF. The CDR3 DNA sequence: TGTGCCAGCACCCTCGGAGCAGGGCGGAACTACGAGCAGTACTTC.